Described below is a single TCR beta chain sequence and its context. V gave up 2 bases and J gave up 4 bases; unmatched junction bases: 6. The CDR3 consists of 16 residues. CDR1 is MNHEY and CDR2 is SVGAGI in the germline V gene. It was across several immunoSEQ plates that each subset's genomic DNA was evenly split. Generated by immunoSEQ multiplex PCR, the TCRdb table keeps only in-frame clones and is missing some. The table lists 450,000 to 500,000 clones, roughly 80% of them singletons. These data are taken from a study of shared clonotypes between healthy human individuals. This sequence originates from a woman aged 40-49 years in good health. Some clones in this sample may be carry-over from other donors' samples. The rearrangement uses TRBV6-5 and TRBJ2-7, with TRBD1 identical over 12 bases. The sample was PBMCs. The DNA of the CDR3 is TGTGCCAGCAGTTACCGGGGACAGGGGGCGCAGTACGAGCAGTACTTC. Residues: CASSYRGQGAQYEQYF.